The source of this TCR beta chain is a study of identical twins. Addition of a universal primer site occurred through template switching, and cDNA carried unique molecular identifiers. MiXCR was run by TCRdb on the 5' RACE reads, yielding one entry per CDR3 protein. The table shows about 220,000 distinct CDR3 sequences, with approximately 7.9% occurring only once. This clonotype was counted a few times. The antigen is not known. Study results and caveats: Models predicted too little out-of-frame TCR alpha sharing in monozygotic twins. Twins' surplus sharing was weaker for beta out-of-frame sequences. Sequences that were out-of-frame, alpha and twin-shared displayed an excess of low generation probability.

The CDR3 is 14 amino acids. The V gene lost 2 bases and the J gene lost 6 bases, with 13 bases spanning the gap. Germline V gene data show CDR1 as ENHRY and CDR2 as SYGVKD. These records were also assigned to another study, of yellow fever vaccine responses in identical twins.

The sequence was obtained from a woman between 18 and 30 years old in good health. Sequencing used CD8+ T cells sorted from blood. The J gene is TRBJ1-2, the V gene TRBV10-3, with a possible D match to TRBD1 (6 bases). The DNA for the CDR3 is TGTGCCATCAGTGAGGGGGACACTACGGATGGCTACACCTTC. This codes for CAISEGDTTDGYTF.